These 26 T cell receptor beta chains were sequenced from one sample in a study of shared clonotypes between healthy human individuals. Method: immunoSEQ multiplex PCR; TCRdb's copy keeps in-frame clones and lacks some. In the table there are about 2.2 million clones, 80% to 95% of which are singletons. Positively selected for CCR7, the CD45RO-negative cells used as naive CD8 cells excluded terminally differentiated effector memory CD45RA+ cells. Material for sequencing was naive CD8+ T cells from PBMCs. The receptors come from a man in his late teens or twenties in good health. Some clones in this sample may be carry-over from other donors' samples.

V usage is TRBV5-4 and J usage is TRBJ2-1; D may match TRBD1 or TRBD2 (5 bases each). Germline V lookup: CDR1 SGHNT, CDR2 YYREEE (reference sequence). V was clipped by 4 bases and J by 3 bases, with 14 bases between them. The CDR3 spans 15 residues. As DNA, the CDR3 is TGTGCCAGCAGCGGGGCCCGGGGTTTCTACAATGAGCAGTTCTTC. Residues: CASSGARGFYNEQFF.

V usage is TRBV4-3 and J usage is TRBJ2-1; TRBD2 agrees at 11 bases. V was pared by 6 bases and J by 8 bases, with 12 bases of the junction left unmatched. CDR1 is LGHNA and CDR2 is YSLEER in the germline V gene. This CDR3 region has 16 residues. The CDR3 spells CASRKSRGTSGHEQFF. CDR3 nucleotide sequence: TGCGCCAGCAGGAAATCCCGGGGGACTAGCGGCCATGAGCAGTTCTTC.

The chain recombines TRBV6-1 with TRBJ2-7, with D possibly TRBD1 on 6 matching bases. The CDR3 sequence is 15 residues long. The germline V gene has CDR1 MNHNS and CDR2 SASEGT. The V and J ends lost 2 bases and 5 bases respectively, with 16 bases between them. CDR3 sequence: CASSERSGAIDEQYF. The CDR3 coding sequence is TGTGCCAGCAGTGAAAGGTCAGGGGCGATCGACGAGCAGTACTTC.

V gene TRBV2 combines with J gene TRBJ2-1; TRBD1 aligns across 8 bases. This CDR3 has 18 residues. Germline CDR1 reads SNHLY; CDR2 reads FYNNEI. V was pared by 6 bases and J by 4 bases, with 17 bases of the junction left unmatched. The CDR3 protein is CASSLPRPGTGLYNEQFF. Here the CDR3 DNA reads TGTGCCAGCAGCCTTCCACGTCCCGGGACAGGCCTTTACAATGAGCAGTTCTTC.

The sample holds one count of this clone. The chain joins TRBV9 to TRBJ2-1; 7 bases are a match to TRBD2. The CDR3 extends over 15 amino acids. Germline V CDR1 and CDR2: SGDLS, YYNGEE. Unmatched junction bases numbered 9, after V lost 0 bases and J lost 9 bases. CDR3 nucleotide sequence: TGTGCCAGCAGCGTAGAAAAAGCGGGGCGGACTGAGCAGTTCTTC. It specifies CASSVEKAGRTEQFF.

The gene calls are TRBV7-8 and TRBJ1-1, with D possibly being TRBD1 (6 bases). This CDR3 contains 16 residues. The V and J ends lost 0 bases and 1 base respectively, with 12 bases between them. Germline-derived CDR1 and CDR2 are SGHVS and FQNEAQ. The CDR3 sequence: CASSLASRQANTEAFF. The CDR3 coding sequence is TGTGCCAGCAGCTTAGCCTCCCGACAGGCGAACACTGAAGCTTTCTTT. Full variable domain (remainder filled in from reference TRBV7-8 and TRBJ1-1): GAGVSQSPRYKVAKRGQDVALRCDPISGHVSLFWYQQALGQGPEFLTYFQNEAQLDKSGLPSDRFFAERPEGSVSTLKIQRTQQEDSAVYLCASSLASRQANTEAFFGQGTRLTVV.

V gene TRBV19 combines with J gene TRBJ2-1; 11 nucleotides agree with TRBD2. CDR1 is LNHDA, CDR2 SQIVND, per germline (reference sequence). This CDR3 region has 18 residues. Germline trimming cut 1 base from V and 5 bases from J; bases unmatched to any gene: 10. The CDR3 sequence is CASSIARPGTSGNNEQFF. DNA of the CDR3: TGTGCCAGTAGTATAGCCCGTCCGGGGACTAGCGGAAACAATGAGCAGTTCTTC.

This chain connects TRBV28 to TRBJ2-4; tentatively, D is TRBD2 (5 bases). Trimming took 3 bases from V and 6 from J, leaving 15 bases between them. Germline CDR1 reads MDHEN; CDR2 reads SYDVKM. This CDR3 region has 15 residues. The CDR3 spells CASSFDPGGSNIQYF. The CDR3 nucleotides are TGTGCCAGCAGTTTTGACCCCGGAGGCTCAAACATTCAGTACTTC.

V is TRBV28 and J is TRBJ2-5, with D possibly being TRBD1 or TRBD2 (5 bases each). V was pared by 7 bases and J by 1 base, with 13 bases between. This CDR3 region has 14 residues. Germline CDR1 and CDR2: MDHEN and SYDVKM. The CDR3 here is CASTPRDGQETQYF. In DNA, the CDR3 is TGTGCCAGCACCCCCCGGGACGGCCAAGAGACCCAGTACTTC.

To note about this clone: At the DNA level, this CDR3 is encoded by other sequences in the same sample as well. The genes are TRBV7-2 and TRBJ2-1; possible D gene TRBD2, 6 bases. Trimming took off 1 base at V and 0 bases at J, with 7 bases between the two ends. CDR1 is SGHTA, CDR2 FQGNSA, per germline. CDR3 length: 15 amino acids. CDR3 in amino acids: CASSLGDSSYNEQFF. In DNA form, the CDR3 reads TGTGCCAGCAGCTTAGGGGACTCCTCCTACAATGAGCAGTTCTTC.

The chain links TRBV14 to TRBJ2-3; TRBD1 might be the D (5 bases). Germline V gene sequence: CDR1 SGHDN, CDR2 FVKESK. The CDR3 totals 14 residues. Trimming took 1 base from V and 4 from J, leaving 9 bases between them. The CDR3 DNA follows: TGTGCCAGCAGCCAAGTCCAGGGTCCAGATACGCAGTATTTT. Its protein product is CASSQVQGPDTQYF.

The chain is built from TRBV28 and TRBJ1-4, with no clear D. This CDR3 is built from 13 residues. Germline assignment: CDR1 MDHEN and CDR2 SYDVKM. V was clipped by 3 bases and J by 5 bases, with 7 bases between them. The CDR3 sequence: CASSFWVNEKLFF. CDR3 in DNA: TGTGCCAGCAGTTTCTGGGTGAATGAAAAACTGTTTTTT.

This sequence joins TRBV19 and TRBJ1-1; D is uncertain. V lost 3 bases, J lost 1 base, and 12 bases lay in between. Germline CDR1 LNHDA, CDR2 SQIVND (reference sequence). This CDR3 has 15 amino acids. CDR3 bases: TGTGCCAGTAGTATCCACCCGTCAGGGAACACTGAAGCTTTCTTT. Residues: CASSIHPSGNTEAFF.

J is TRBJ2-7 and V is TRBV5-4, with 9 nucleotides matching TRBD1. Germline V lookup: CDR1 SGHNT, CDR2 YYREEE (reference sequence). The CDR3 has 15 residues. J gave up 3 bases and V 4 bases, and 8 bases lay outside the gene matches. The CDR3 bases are TGTGCCAGCAGCCGCTCTGGGACAGGGATCTACGAGCAGTACTTC. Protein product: CASSRSGTGIYEQYF.

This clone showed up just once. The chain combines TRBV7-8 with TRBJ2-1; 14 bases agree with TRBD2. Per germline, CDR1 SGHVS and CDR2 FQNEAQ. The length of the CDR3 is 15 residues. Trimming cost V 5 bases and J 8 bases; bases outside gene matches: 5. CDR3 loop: CASSMTSGRVDEQFF. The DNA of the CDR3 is TGTGCCAGCAGCATGACTAGCGGGAGGGTGGATGAGCAGTTCTTC.

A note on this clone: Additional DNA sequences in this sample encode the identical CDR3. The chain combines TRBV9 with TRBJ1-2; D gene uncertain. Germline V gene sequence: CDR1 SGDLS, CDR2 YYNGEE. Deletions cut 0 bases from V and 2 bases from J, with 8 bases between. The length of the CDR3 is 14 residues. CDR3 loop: CASSVGDGNYGYTF. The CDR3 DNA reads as TGTGCCAGCAGCGTAGGTGACGGGAACTATGGCTACACCTTC.

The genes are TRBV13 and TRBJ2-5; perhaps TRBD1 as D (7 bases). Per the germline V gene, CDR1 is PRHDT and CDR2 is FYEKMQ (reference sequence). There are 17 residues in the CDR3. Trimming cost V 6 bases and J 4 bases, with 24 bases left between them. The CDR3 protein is CASSGDRLGGGGETQYF. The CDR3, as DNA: TGTGCCAGCAGTGGAGACAGACTAGGGGGCGGAGGAGAGACCCAGTACTTC. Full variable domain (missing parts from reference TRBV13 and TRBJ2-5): AAGVIQSPRHLIKEKRETATLKCYPIPRHDTVYWYQQGPGQDPQFLISFYEKMQSDKGSIPDRFSAQQFSDYHSELNMSSLELGDSALYFCASSGDRLGGGGETQYFGPGTRLLVL.

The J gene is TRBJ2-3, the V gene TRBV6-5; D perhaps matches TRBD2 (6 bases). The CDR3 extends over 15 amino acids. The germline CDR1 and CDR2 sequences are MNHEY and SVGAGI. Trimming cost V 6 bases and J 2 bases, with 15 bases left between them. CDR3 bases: TGTGCCAGCAGCCCTCCTCGGGGGTTCACAGATACGCAGTATTTT. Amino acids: CASSPPRGFTDTQYF.

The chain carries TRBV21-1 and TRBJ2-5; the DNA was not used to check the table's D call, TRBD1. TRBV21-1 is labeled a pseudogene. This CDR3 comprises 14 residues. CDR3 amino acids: CASSPRQLQETQYF. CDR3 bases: TGTGCCAGCAGCCCCCGACAGCTTCAAGAGACCCAGTACTTC.

The CDR3 loop reads CASRPFNGISSYEQYF. The CDR3 coding sequence is TGTGCCAGCAGACCTTTTAACGGGATTAGCTCCTACGAGCAGTACTTC. The chain couples TRBV28 to TRBJ2-7, with D maybe TRBD2 (5 bases). Per germline, CDR1 MDHEN and CDR2 SYDVKM. There are 16 residues in the CDR3. The germline V and J ends were trimmed by 6 bases and 0 bases, with 18 bases remaining between them.

DNA for the CDR3: TGTGCCAGCAGTGAGAGGGGCCAGTATGGCTACACCTTC. Its translation is CASSERGQYGYTF. The V call is TRBV2, the J call TRBJ1-2, with D maybe TRBD1 (5 bases). CDR3 length equals 13 residues. Trimming cost V 3 bases and J 5 bases, with 10 bases left between them. Germline assignment: CDR1 SNHLY and CDR2 FYNNEI.

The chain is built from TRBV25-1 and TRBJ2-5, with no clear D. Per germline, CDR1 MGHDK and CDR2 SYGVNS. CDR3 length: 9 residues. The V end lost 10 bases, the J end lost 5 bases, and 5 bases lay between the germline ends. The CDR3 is CATRETQYF. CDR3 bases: TGTGCCACCAGGGAGACCCAGTACTTC.

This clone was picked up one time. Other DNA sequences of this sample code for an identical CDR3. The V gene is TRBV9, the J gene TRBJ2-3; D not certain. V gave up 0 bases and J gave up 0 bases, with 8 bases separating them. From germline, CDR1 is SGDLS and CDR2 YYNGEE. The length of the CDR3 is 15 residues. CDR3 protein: CASSVGGASTDTQYF. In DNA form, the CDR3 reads TGTGCCAGCAGCGTAGGTGGCGCGAGCACAGATACGCAGTATTTT.

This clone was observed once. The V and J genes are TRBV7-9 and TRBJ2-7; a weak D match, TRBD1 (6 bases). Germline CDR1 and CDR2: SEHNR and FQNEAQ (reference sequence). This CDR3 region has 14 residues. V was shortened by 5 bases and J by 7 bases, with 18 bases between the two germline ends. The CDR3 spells CASSRSPQGEEQYF. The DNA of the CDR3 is TGTGCCAGCAGCCGGAGCCCACAGGGTGAGGAGCAGTACTTC.

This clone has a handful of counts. CDR3 loop: CAWSAQNSNQPQHF. The CDR3 nucleotides read TGTGCCTGGAGTGCCCAGAATAGCAATCAGCCCCAGCATTTT. The chain couples TRBV30 to TRBJ1-5, with unresolved D. With 1 base removed from V and 0 bases from J, the gap between germline ends came to 7 bases. This CDR3 region has 14 residues. Germline V gene data show CDR1 as GTSNPN and CDR2 as SVGIG (reference sequence).

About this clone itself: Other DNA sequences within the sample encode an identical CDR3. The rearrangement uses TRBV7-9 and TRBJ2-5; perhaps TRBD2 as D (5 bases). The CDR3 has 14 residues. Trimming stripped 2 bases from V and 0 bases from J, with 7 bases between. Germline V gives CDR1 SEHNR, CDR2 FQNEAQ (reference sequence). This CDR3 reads CASSLSGNQETQYF. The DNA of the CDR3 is TGTGCCAGCAGCTTAAGCGGAAACCAAGAGACCCAGTACTTC.